This is a list of T cell receptor beta chains from one sample in a study of blood T cell repertoires in COVID-19. The assay was immunoSEQ multiplex PCR, and TCRdb's table has in-frame clones only and misses some. The sample holds a few hundred thousand clones, over 75% seen once. The specimen sequenced was peripheral blood. The receptors originated from a woman between 25 and 40 years old with COVID-19, enrolled during active disease. The CDR3 runs from the conserved cysteine through the conserved F or W. The order of the fields is J gene, D gene, clone size, V gene, CDR3 DNA, CDR3 protein. D genes are given only for firm matches. Size is omitted from some rows. Given values are once, few, many or a class for expanded clones.

j_gene: TRBJ2-5
d_gene: TRBD2
abundance: NA
v_gene: TRBV14
CDR3nt: TGTGCCAGCAGCCCAGCGGGGCTGTTATGGGAGACCCAGTACTTC
CDR3aa: CASSPAGLLWETQYF

j_gene: TRBJ2-3
d_gene: TRBD2
abundance: NA
v_gene: TRBV5-1
CDR3nt: TGCGCCAGCAGCTTGGGGTCTCTAGCGGGGGCAGGCACAGATACGCAGTATTTT
CDR3aa: CASSLGSLAGAGTDTQYF

j_gene: TRBJ2-3
d_gene: TRBD2
abundance: medium-sized
v_gene: TRBV5-5
CDR3nt: TGTGCCAGCAGCCGAAATAGCGGGAGGCTCACAGATACGCAGTATTTT
CDR3aa: CASSRNSGRLTDTQYF

j_gene: TRBJ1-5
d_gene: TRBD1
abundance: NA
v_gene: TRBV3-1/TRBV3-2
CDR3nt: TGTGCCAGCAGCCAAACAGGGGGCCTAGGCAATCAGCCCCAGCATTTT
CDR3aa: CASSQTGGLGNQPQHF

j_gene: TRBJ2-7
d_gene: NA
abundance: once
v_gene: TRBV6-5
CDR3nt: TGTGCCAGCACTCACCCATCGGGACTGACCTACGAGCAGTACTTC
CDR3aa: CASTHPSGLTYEQYF

j_gene: TRBJ2-2
d_gene: NA
abundance: NA
v_gene: TRBV24-1
CDR3nt: TGTGCCACCAGTGATCCTAGGACAGCCGGGGAGCTGTTTTTT
CDR3aa: CATSDPRTAGELFF

j_gene: TRBJ2-7
d_gene: TRBD2
abundance: NA
v_gene: TRBV20-1
CDR3nt: TGCAGTGCTAGTGGGGCTAGCGGGATTATCTACGAGCAGTACTTC
CDR3aa: CSASGASGIIYEQYF

j_gene: TRBJ1-2
d_gene: NA
abundance: few
v_gene: TRBV29-1
CDR3nt: TGCAGCATCACGCTAGGGGGTGCGGGTCGGGACTACACCTTC
CDR3aa: CSITLGGAGRDYTF

j_gene: TRBJ2-2
d_gene: TRBD2
abundance: NA
v_gene: TRBV11-3
CDR3nt: TGTGCCAGCAGCTGGACTAGCGGTTCCACCGGGGAGCTGTTTTTT
CDR3aa: CASSWTSGSTGELFF

j_gene: TRBJ1-5
d_gene: NA
abundance: NA
v_gene: TRBV3-1/TRBV3-2
CDR3nt: TGTGCCAGCAGCCAAGACAGGCATCAGCCCCAGCATTTT
CDR3aa: CASSQDRHQPQHF

j_gene: TRBJ2-2
d_gene: TRBD2
abundance: NA
v_gene: TRBV20-1
CDR3nt: TGCAGTGCTAGTAGCGGGGGGGGCACCGGGGAGCTGTTTTTT
CDR3aa: CSASSGGGTGELFF

j_gene: TRBJ2-7
d_gene: TRBD1
abundance: NA
v_gene: TRBV30
CDR3nt: TGTGCCTGTCCCCGGACAGGGGCTAACGAGCAGTACTTC
CDR3aa: CACPRTGANEQYF

j_gene: TRBJ2-4
d_gene: NA
abundance: NA
v_gene: TRBV24-1
CDR3nt: TGTGCCACCAGTGATCCTGGGGACGGCGCAAGGGAGGTTCAGTACTTC
CDR3aa: CATSDPGDGAREVQYF

j_gene: TRBJ1-5
d_gene: TRBD1
abundance: NA
v_gene: TRBV5-1
CDR3nt: TGCGCCAGCAGTTCAGGGGACAGGCCTAATCAGCCCCAGCATTTT
CDR3aa: CASSSGDRPNQPQHF

j_gene: TRBJ1-1
d_gene: TRBD1
abundance: NA
v_gene: TRBV29-1
CDR3nt: TGCAGCTCAACCGGGACAGGGGGCATTGAAGCTTTCTTT
CDR3aa: CSSTGTGGIEAFF

j_gene: TRBJ1-2
d_gene: NA
abundance: NA
v_gene: TRBV9
CDR3nt: TGTGCCAGCAGGACCGCGGGCGGCTACACCTTC
CDR3aa: CASRTAGGYTF

j_gene: TRBJ2-3
d_gene: NA
abundance: NA
v_gene: TRBV7-9
CDR3nt: TGTGCCAGCAGCTCCCCTACTCGGAGTACGCAGTATTTT
CDR3aa: CASSSPTRSTQYF

j_gene: TRBJ2-1
d_gene: NA
abundance: NA
v_gene: TRBV24-1
CDR3nt: TGTGCCACCAGTGCTTCAGGAGGTTCCGATGAGCAGTTCTTC
CDR3aa: CATSASGGSDEQFF

j_gene: TRBJ1-1
d_gene: TRBD1
abundance: NA
v_gene: TRBV29-1
CDR3nt: TGCAGCGTTGCCACAGGGGGCACTGAAGCTTTCTTT
CDR3aa: CSVATGGTEAFF

j_gene: TRBJ2-7
d_gene: TRBD2
abundance: once
v_gene: TRBV3-1/TRBV3-2
CDR3nt: TGTGCCAGCAGCCAAGGGGTTAGCGGGATAAGTGAGCAGTACTTC
CDR3aa: CASSQGVSGISEQYF

j_gene: TRBJ2-3
d_gene: NA
abundance: once
v_gene: TRBV2
CDR3nt: TGTGCCAGCAGAAGAGCGGCCGATACGCAGTATTTT
CDR3aa: CASRRAADTQYF

j_gene: TRBJ2-7
d_gene: NA
abundance: NA
v_gene: TRBV3-1/TRBV3-2
CDR3nt: TGTGCCAGCAGCCAGAGGGGGTCGGGACACCTATTCTCCTACGAGCAGTACTTC
CDR3aa: CASSQRGSGHLFSYEQYF

j_gene: TRBJ2-7
d_gene: NA
abundance: NA
v_gene: TRBV5-1
CDR3nt: TGCGCCAGCAGCTTGGGTAGGGGTGTGGACGAGCAGTACTTC
CDR3aa: CASSLGRGVDEQYF

j_gene: TRBJ1-5
d_gene: NA
abundance: once
v_gene: TRBV4-1
CDR3nt: TGCGCCAGCAGCCAAGTGCTGGCAGGGGGCAATCAGCCCCAGCATTTT
CDR3aa: CASSQVLAGGNQPQHF

j_gene: TRBJ2-1
d_gene: TRBD2
abundance: NA
v_gene: TRBV6-2/TRBV6-3
CDR3nt: TGTGCCAGCAGTTACGGTGCGGGAGGGGAGAATGAGCAGTTCTTC
CDR3aa: CASSYGAGGENEQFF

j_gene: TRBJ2-7
d_gene: TRBD1
abundance: NA
v_gene: TRBV5-5
CDR3nt: TGTGCCAGCAGCTTGGGGGGACAGGGGGTCTCCTACGAGCAGTACTTC
CDR3aa: CASSLGGQGVSYEQYF

j_gene: TRBJ1-2
d_gene: TRBD1
abundance: once
v_gene: TRBV6-5
CDR3nt: TGTGCCAGCTTCCGGGACAGGGGCCGATTCACCGGCTACACCTTC
CDR3aa: CASFRDRGRFTGYTF

j_gene: TRBJ1-1
d_gene: NA
abundance: NA
v_gene: TRBV7-2
CDR3nt: TGTGCCAGCAGCCCCGGGGGGGCTAGGACTGAAGCTTTCTTT
CDR3aa: CASSPGGARTEAFF